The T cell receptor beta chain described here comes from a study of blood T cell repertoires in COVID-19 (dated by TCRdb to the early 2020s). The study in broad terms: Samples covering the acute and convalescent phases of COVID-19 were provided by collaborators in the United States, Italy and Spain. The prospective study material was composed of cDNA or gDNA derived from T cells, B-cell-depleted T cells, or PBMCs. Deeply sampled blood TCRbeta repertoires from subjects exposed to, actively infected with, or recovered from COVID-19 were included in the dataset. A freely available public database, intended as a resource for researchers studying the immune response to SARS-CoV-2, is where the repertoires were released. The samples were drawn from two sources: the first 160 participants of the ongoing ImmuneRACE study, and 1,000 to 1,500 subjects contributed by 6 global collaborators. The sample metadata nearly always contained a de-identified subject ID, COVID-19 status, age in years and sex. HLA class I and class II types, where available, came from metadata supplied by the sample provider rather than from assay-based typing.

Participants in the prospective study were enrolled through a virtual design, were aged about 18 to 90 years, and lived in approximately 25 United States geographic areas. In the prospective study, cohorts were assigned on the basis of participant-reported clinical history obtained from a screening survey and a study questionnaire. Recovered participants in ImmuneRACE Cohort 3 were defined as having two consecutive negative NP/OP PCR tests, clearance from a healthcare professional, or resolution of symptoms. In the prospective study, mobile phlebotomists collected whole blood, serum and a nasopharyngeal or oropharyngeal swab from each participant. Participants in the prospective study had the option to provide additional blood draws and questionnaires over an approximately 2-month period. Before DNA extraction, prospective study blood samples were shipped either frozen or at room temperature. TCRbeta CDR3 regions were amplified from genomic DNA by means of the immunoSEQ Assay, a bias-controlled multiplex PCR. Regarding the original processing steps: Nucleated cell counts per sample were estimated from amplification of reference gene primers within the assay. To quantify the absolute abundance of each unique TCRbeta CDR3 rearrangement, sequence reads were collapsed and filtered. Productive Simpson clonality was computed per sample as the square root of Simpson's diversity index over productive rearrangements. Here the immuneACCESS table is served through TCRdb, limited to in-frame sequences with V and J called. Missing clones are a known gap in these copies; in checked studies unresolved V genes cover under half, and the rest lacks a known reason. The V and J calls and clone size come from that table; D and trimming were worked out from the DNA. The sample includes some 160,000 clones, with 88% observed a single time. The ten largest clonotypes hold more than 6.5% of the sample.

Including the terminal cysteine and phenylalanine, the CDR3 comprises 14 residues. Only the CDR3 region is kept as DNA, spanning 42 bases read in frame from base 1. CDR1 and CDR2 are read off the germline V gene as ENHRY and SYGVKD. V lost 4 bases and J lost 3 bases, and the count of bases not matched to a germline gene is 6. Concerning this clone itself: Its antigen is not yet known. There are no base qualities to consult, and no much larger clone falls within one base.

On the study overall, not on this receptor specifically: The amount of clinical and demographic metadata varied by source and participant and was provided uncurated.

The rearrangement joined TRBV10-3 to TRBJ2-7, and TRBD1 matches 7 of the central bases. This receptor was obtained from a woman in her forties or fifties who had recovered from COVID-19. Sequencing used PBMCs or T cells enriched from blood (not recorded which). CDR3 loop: CAISAGQALYEQYF. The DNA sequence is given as TGTGCCATCAGTGCCGGACAGGCCCTCTACGAGCAGTACTTC.